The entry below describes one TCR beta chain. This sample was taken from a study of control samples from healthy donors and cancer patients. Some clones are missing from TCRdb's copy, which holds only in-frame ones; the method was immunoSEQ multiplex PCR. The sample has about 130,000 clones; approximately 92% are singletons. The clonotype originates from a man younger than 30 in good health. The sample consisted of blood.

The CDR3 DNA follows: TGTGCCAGTAGTTTCGTAGCTAACTATGGCTACACCTTC. Residues: CASSFVANYGYTF. J is TRBJ1-2 and V is TRBV19; unclear D gene. The CDR3 totals 13 residues. Germline V gene data show CDR1 as LNHDA and CDR2 as SQIVND (reference sequence). V dropped 5 bases and J dropped 0 bases, with 7 bases sitting between them.